This T cell receptor beta chain originates from a study of shared T cell receptors in the human thymus. Using immunoSEQ multiplex PCR, the repertoire was profiled, and TCRdb retains in-frame clones only, with some absent. The sample consists of some 700,000 clones, 80% to 90% of them appearing once. A word on this clone: Germline is not matched at one junction end, which may reflect a read error.

The data also belong to a second study, concerning human thymus T cells. That source reports: Use of V and J genes seemed skewed within the thymic and blood repertoires. What related research reported was that thymic repertoires overlapped highly among unrelated individuals.

The clonotype comes from a girl under three years old with a congenital heart defect. Sequenced: thymocytes.

CDR3 sequence reads: CASREAGNPETQYF. Written as DNA, the CDR3 is TGTGCCAGCAGGGAAGCCGGGAATCCGGAGACCCAGTACTTC. The rearrangement joins TRBV6-1 to TRBJ2-5, with D possibly being TRBD2 (5 bases). The CDR3 contains 14 residues. The V gene's germline CDR1 is MNHNS and CDR2 SASEGT.